This entry is about one T cell receptor (beta chain). Its antigen is still unknown. Mismatch with germline at one junction end may stem from a read error. This entry comes from a study of blood T cells in healthy people across ages. Broader study findings: Higher diversity and more naive CD4+ cells were features of long-lived donors, compared to aged donors.

The CDR3 consists of 15 residues. A second PCR, run for about 6 to 11 cycles, used a sample-barcoded 5' primer plus a J-beta primer mix. Every single cDNA molecule received a tag from a template-switch adaptor with 12 random nucleotides. Each CDR3 protein is one row after TCRdb ran MiXCR on the 5' RACE reads. Of around 1,700,000 distinct CDR3 sequences in the sample, 28% were seen once. Per sample, at least 5 micrograms of total RNA were extracted. The J gene is TRBJ1-5, the V gene TRBV12-3 or TRBV12-4; D might be TRBD1 (5 bases). This receptor was obtained from a woman in her twenties or thirties in good health. Sequencing was done on a sample of blood. CDR3 nucleotides: TGTGCCAGCAATTTATCGGGGGACCCTGTTCAGCCCCAGCATTTT. Its protein is CASNLSGDPVQPQHF.